These 8 T cell receptor beta chains were all obtained from the same sample, sequenced in a study of cytomegalovirus exposure and HLA in healthy donors. A multiplex PCR was run with 60 Vbeta primers and 13 Jbeta primers. Assay used: immunoSEQ multiplex PCR; TCRdb lists only in-frame clones, some missing. The sample lists roughly 89,000 clones, about 76% occurring once. The sequencing sample was made of PBMCs. The origin of the receptors is a man aged 30 to 39 in good health and CMV-seropositive.

The V call is TRBV7-3, the J call TRBJ2-1; 8 nucleotides line up with TRBD2. The CDR3 is 14 amino acids. Germline values: CDR1 SGHTA, CDR2 FQGTGA. With 4 bases clipped from V and 13 bases from J, the junction kept 12 bases outside the gene matches. The CDR3: CASSSPGGGDQQFF. The CDR3 DNA sequence: TGTGCCAGCAGCTCCCCCGGGGGGGGCGACCAACAGTTCTTC.

The V call is TRBV7-9, the J call TRBJ2-5; weak D call: TRBD2 (5 bases). V was shortened by 1 base and J by 2 bases, with 17 bases between the two germline ends. Germline-derived CDR1 and CDR2 are SEHNR and FQNEAQ (reference sequence). CDR3 length equals 17 residues. As DNA, the CDR3 is TGTGCCAGCAGCTTAGAAGGATCTAGCACCAGACAAGAGACCCAGTACTTC. Translation: CASSLEGSSTRQETQYF.

This clone was seen only once. The rearrangement uses TRBV6-6 and TRBJ1-4, with TRBD1 as a possible D gene (5 bases). CDR1 is MNHNY and CDR2 is SVGAGI in the germline V gene (reference sequence). V lost 0 bases and J 8 bases, leaving 10 bases between the germline ends. The CDR3 spans 14 residues. CDR3 protein: CASSYSGEGEKLFF. In DNA form, the CDR3 reads TGTGCCAGCAGTTACTCCGGGGAGGGGGAAAAACTGTTTTTT.

The chain employs TRBV5-4 and TRBJ1-6; 8 bases match TRBD1. The ends lost 5 bases at V and 9 bases at J; junction bases unmatched: 7. Germline V gene sequence: CDR1 SGHNT, CDR2 YYREEE (reference sequence). The CDR3 loop spans 14 amino acids. The CDR3 sequence: CASRDGQGGSPLHF. The DNA for the CDR3 is TGTGCCAGCAGAGATGGACAGGGCGGTTCACCCCTCCACTTT.

The chain combines TRBV29-1 with TRBJ2-1; 7 nucleotides align to TRBD1. Per germline, CDR1 SQVTM and CDR2 ANQGSEA. V lost 6 bases, J lost 8 bases, and 31 bases stayed unmatched. The CDR3 contains 20 residues. CDR3 region: CSVGTLELSNRGPRVDEQFF. The CDR3 nucleotides are TGCAGCGTCGGGACCTTGGAACTTTCCAACAGGGGACCCCGGGTTGATGAGCAGTTCTTC.

V and J are TRBV5-8 and TRBJ2-5; D gene ambiguous. V was trimmed by 0 bases and J by 1 base, leaving 7 bases between them. CDR3 length: 14 amino acids. CDR1 SGHTS and CDR2 YDEGEE come from the germline V gene. CDR3 nucleotides: TGTGCCAGCAGCTTGGAACGGTTCCAAGAGACCCAGTACTTC. This codes for CASSLERFQETQYF.

This clone was seen only a few times. V is TRBV6-1 and J is TRBJ2-7, with D tentatively TRBD1 (6 bases). V lost 10 bases to trimming and J lost 4 bases, with 11 bases between them. CDR1 MNHNS and CDR2 SASEGT come from the germline V gene. CDR3 length equals 11 residues. CDR3 coding DNA: TGTGCCACAGGACAGATATACGAGCAGTACTTC. It encodes CATGQIYEQYF.

The genes are TRBV7-9 and TRBJ2-7, with a weak D call TRBD2 (5 bases). V was clipped by 2 bases and J by 3 bases, with 11 bases between them. From germline, CDR1 is SEHNR and CDR2 FQNEAQ (reference sequence). The CDR3 is 14 amino acids. CDR3 DNA: TGTGCCAGCAGCTTATCCAGCGGCGGCTACGAGCAGTACTTC. Its protein product is CASSLSSGGYEQYF. The complete variable domain, with remaining parts taken from reference TRBV7-9 and TRBJ2-7, reads DTGVSQNPRHKITKRGQNVTFRCDPISEHNRLYWYRQTLGQGPEFLTYFQNEAQLEKSRLLSDRFSAERPKGSFSTLEIQRTEQGDSAMYLCASSLSSGGYEQYFGPGTRLTVT.